The 24 T cell receptor beta chains below were found in one sample sequenced in a study of vaccination effects on CD4 cells after COVID-19. Using immunoSEQ multiplex PCR, the repertoire was profiled, and TCRdb retains in-frame clones only, with some absent. The profile covers 60,000 to 70,000 clones, with roughly 79% appearing a single time and over 2% taken by the ten largest. Using viral peptide pools, the ViraFEST assay grew out antigen-specific CD4+ T cells prior to sequencing. Isolating CD4+ T cells followed 9 to 10 days of culture. What these receptors recognize is not known. The sequenced sample was CD4+ T cells from PBMCs cultured with HCoV-229E spike peptides, obtained before COVID-19 vaccination. Source of these receptors: a human donor who received a COVID-19 vaccine.

In its sample, this clone was seen a few times. The gene calls are TRBV12-5 and TRBJ1-1; TRBD1 matches at 7 bases. Germline CDR1 LGHNT, CDR2 FRNRAP. The junction had 4 bases not matched to a gene; V was cut back by 6 bases and J by 3 bases. The CDR3 has 13 residues. The CDR3 reads CASGTGAYTEAFF. As DNA, the CDR3 is TGTGCTAGTGGCACAGGGGCATACACTGAAGCTTTCTTT.

The chain employs TRBV18 and TRBJ1-2; TRBD1 is a possible D gene (5 bases). Trimming took off 6 bases at V and 6 bases at J, with 17 bases between the two ends. Germline loops: CDR1 KGHSH, CDR2 LQKENI. This CDR3 spans 14 amino acids. CDR3 sequence reads: CASSPYGGEDGYTF. Here the CDR3 DNA reads TGTGCCAGCTCGCCTTATGGAGGGGAAGATGGCTACACCTTC. Supplemented by reference TRBV18 and TRBJ1-2, the full variable domain reads NAGVMQNPRHLVRRRGQEARLRCSPMKGHSHVYWYRQLPEEGLKFMVYLQKENIIDESGMPKERFSAEFPKEGPSILRIQQVVRGDSAAYFCASSPYGGEDGYTFGSGTRLTVV.

The chain uses TRBV27 and TRBJ2-2; no clear D gene. Deletions cut 0 bases from V and 4 bases from J, with 6 bases between. The germline CDR1 and CDR2 sequences are MNHEY and SMNVEV (reference sequence). The CDR3 extends over 14 amino acids. Written as DNA, the CDR3 is TGTGCCAGCAGTTTATCGGTCAGCACCGGGGAGCTGTTTTTT. The encoded protein is CASSLSVSTGELFF.

V is TRBV6-2 or TRBV6-3 and J is TRBJ1-4; D ambiguous. V lost 2 bases and J lost 0, with 7 bases in between. CDR3 length: 15 residues. Germline-derived CDR1 and CDR2 are MNHEY and SVGEGT. The CDR3 protein is CASSYQEATNEKLFF. Here the CDR3 DNA reads TGTGCCAGCAGTTACCAGGAGGCAACTAATGAAAAACTGTTTTTT.

This sequence joins TRBV19 and TRBJ1-2; D is unclear. Germline CDR1 and CDR2: LNHDA and SQIVND (reference sequence). Trimming took off 8 bases at V and 0 bases at J, with 16 bases between the two ends. The CDR3 spans 15 residues. CDR3 sequence: CASHARLWTNYGYTF. The CDR3 region has the DNA TGTGCCAGTCACGCTCGTCTGTGGACTAACTATGGCTACACCTTC.

The gene calls are TRBV7-9 and TRBJ1-1; perhaps TRBD1 as D (5 bases). Trimming stripped 3 bases from V and 5 bases from J, with 10 bases between. This CDR3 is built from 13 residues. Germline loops: CDR1 SEHNR, CDR2 FQNEAQ (reference sequence). The chain's CDR3 is CASSFSQGTEAFF. The DNA of the CDR3 is TGTGCCAGCAGCTTTAGTCAGGGAACTGAAGCTTTCTTT.

This clone was detected only once. DNA for the CDR3: TGCGCCAGCAACCCGGGACAGGGTAATGAAAAACTGTTTTTT. This encodes CASNPGQGNEKLFF. This rearrangement joins TRBV10-2 to TRBJ1-4; 9 bases are a match to TRBD1. Per germline, CDR1 WSHSY and CDR2 SAAADI. CDR3 length: 14 amino acids. Losses at the gene ends were 7 bases for V and 4 bases for J; bases not matched to a gene: 4.

Here the CDR3 reads CASSQVYSREAKNIQYF. CDR3 DNA: TGTGCCAGCAGCCAAGTATATAGTAGGGAGGCCAAAAACATTCAGTACTTC. The chain employs TRBV14 and TRBJ2-4; a weak D match, TRBD2 (5 bases). The ends were cut back, 1 base at V and 1 base at J, with 14 bases in the middle. Germline V gives CDR1 SGHDN, CDR2 FVKESK. CDR3 size: 17 residues.

This clone has just a few counts. The sample has other DNA sequences that encode this CDR3 too. The chain joins TRBV5-1 to TRBJ2-2; unclear D gene. Germline V lookup: CDR1 SGHRS, CDR2 YFSETQ. Trimming stripped 1 base from V and 2 bases from J, with 9 bases between. There are 15 residues in the CDR3. CDR3 coding DNA: TGCGCCAGCAGCTTGCAGACACTTAACACCGGGGAGCTGTTTTTT. This translates into CASSLQTLNTGELFF. The full variable domain, rest sourced from reference TRBV5-1 and TRBJ2-2, is KAGVTQTPRYLIKTRGQQVTLSCSPISGHRSVSWYQQTPGQGLQFLFEYFSETQRNKGNFPGRFSGRQFSNSRSEMNVSTLELGDSALYLCASSLQTLNTGELFFGEGSRLTVL.

V usage is TRBV6-5 and J usage is TRBJ1-4; 11 bases match TRBD1. The CDR3 spans 16 residues. Losses at the gene ends were 0 bases for V and 11 bases for J; bases not matched to a gene: 8. The germline V gene has CDR1 MNHEY and CDR2 SVGAGI. The CDR3 spells CASSYSRTGGLVKLFF. In DNA, the CDR3 is TGTGCCAGCAGTTACTCTCGGACAGGGGGCCTGGTGAAACTGTTTTTT.

In this sample, this clone turned up once. The V and J genes are TRBV21-1 and TRBJ2-2. TRBV21-1 is annotated as a pseudogene. This CDR3 has 15 amino acids. The CDR3 DNA is TGTGCCAGCAGTGAACGGATACTCATCACCGGGGAGCTGTTTTTT. Protein: CASSERILITGELFF.

This clone was seen just once. The gene calls are TRBV28 and TRBJ1-1; D remains unclear. Germline CDR1 MDHEN, CDR2 SYDVKM. The CDR3 is 15 residues long. V shed 2 bases and J shed 0 bases, with 10 bases lying between them. The DNA for the CDR3 is TGTGCCAGCAGTTTAGTCAACCGCTTGAACACTGAAGCTTTCTTT. Translating gives CASSLVNRLNTEAFF.

The chain employs TRBV5-8 and TRBJ2-1, with TRBD2 matching 9 bases. From germline, CDR1 is SGHTS and CDR2 YDEGEE. J lost 0 bases, V lost 7 bases, and 11 bases had no gene match. The CDR3 totals 17 residues. This CDR3 reads CASPRIAGVYSYNEQFF. Here the CDR3 DNA reads TGTGCCAGCCCCCGGATAGCGGGGGTTTACTCCTACAATGAGCAGTTCTTC.

The chain is built from TRBV4-2 and TRBJ1-4; a possible D gene is TRBD1 (6 bases). Per the germline V gene, CDR1 is LGHNA and CDR2 is YNFKEQ. The CDR3 consists of 15 residues. Trimming left V 0 bases short and J 10 bases short, with 15 bases between. In DNA form, the CDR3 reads TGTGCCAGCAGCCAAGATGACCGGGGGCGGCGAAAACTGTTTTTT. It yields the protein CASSQDDRGRRKLFF.

This chain joins TRBV6-5 and TRBJ2-1; 9 nucleotides agree with TRBD2. CDR1 is MNHEY, CDR2 SVGAGI, per germline. V shed 2 bases and J 8 bases; nucleotides not matched to a gene: 7. The CDR3 extends over 15 amino acids. DNA for the CDR3: TGTGCCAGCAGTTACAGGGCTAGCGGGGTCGATGAGCAGTTCTTC. It encodes CASSYRASGVDEQFF.

The sample holds a few counts of this clone. The chain carries TRBV27 and TRBJ1-3; no clear D. The CDR3 extends over 13 amino acids. Deletions cut 6 bases from V and 4 bases from J, with 10 bases between. Germline CDR1 reads MNHEY; CDR2 reads SMNVEV (reference sequence). Written as DNA, the CDR3 is TGTGCCAGCAGGGGAGGGTCGGGAAACACCATATATTTT. Translation: CASRGGSGNTIYF.

The chain employs TRBV7-3 and TRBJ2-3; the D gene is possibly TRBD1 (6 bases). The V end was cut by 5 bases, the J end by 4 bases, with 10 bases between. Germline V gives CDR1 SGHTA, CDR2 FQGTGA. This CDR3 spans 13 amino acids. CDR3 in amino acids: CASSEGVSDTQYF. CDR3 nucleotides: TGTGCCAGCAGCGAGGGGGTGTCAGATACGCAGTATTTT. The variable domain in full, completed from reference TRBV7-3 and TRBJ2-3, reads GAGVSQTPSNKVTEKGKYVELRCDPISGHTALYWYRQSLGQGPEFLIYFQGTGAADDSGLPNDRFFAVRPEGSVSTLKIQRTERGDSAVYLCASSEGVSDTQYFGPGTRLTVL.

V is TRBV7-8 and J is TRBJ2-7, with TRBD1 identical over 10 bases. Per germline, CDR1 SGHVS and CDR2 FQNEAQ. V trimming: 5 bases; J trimming: 6 bases; junction bases outside the gene matches: 7. This CDR3 region has 14 residues. CDR3 DNA: TGTGCCAGCAGCACTACGACAGGGGGCACCGAGCAGTACGTC. Protein: CASSTTTGGTEQYV.

The chain links TRBV19 to TRBJ1-5; maybe TRBD1 (5 bases). Germline assignment: CDR1 LNHDA and CDR2 SQIVND (reference sequence). This CDR3 contains 15 residues. The V and J ends lost 3 bases and 6 bases respectively, with 15 bases between them. CDR3 in DNA: TGTGCCAGTAGTATCCCGACAGCTCTAGGTCAGCCCCAGCATTTT. This codes for CASSIPTALGQPQHF.

For the CDR3, the DNA is TGTGCCAGCAGAGATGACCGCCCGGACAGGGCGGATGAGCAGTTCTTC. This gives the protein CASRDDRPDRADEQFF. V gene TRBV2 combines with J gene TRBJ2-1, with 8 bases aligning to TRBD1. The CDR3 is made up of 16 amino acids. V lost 6 bases, J lost 8 bases, and 15 bases stayed unmatched. Germline CDR1 SNHLY, CDR2 FYNNEI. Full variable domain (remainder filled in from reference TRBV2 and TRBJ2-1): EPEVTQTPSHQVTQMGQEVILRCVPISNHLYFYWYRQILGQKVEFLVSFYNNEISEKSEIFDDQFSVERPDGSNFTLKIRSTKLEDSAMYFCASRDDRPDRADEQFFGPGTRLTVL.

The V and J genes are TRBV12-3 or TRBV12-4 and TRBJ1-5; unclear D gene. The V and J ends lost 3 bases and 4 bases respectively, with 7 bases between them. The CDR3 spans 13 residues. The CDR3 loop is CASSLRLNQPQHF. The CDR3 coding sequence is TGTGCCAGCAGTTTGAGGTTGAATCAGCCCCAGCATTTT.

The chain couples TRBV5-1 to TRBJ2-3; D remains unclear. This CDR3 region has 12 residues. Germline-derived CDR1 and CDR2 are SGHRS and YFSETQ. V lost 7 bases, J lost 0 bases, and 6 bases lay in between. CDR3 nucleotide sequence: TGCGCCAGCGGAGTCAGCACAGATACGCAGTATTTT. Translated, it gives CASGVSTDTQYF.

The gene calls are TRBV7-2 and TRBJ2-2; D gene unclear. The CDR3 loop spans 17 amino acids. Germline values: CDR1 SGHTA, CDR2 FQGNSA. The germline V and J ends were trimmed by 1 base and 4 bases, with 16 bases remaining between them. CDR3 residues: CASSLVSWVGVTGELFF. For the CDR3, the DNA is TGTGCCAGCAGCTTAGTATCTTGGGTAGGAGTCACCGGGGAGCTGTTTTTT.

The V gene is TRBV6-5, the J gene TRBJ1-2; 7 bases are a match to TRBD1. The ends lost 5 bases at V and 6 bases at J; junction bases unmatched: 12. Looked up from germline, CDR1 is MNHEY and CDR2 is SVGAGI. There are 15 residues in the CDR3. CDR3 sequence (DNA): TGTGCCAGCAGTAAGACTTCCGGGACAGTCCATGGCTACACCTTC. This codes for CASSKTSGTVHGYTF.